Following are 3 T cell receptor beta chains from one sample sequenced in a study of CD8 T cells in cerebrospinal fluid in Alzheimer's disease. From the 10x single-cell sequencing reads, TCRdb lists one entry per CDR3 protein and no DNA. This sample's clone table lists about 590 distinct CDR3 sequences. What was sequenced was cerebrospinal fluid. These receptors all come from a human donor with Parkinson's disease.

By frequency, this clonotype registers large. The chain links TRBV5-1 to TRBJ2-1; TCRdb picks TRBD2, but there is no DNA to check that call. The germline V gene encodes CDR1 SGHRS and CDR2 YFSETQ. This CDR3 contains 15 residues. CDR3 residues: CASSYLAGGYNEQFF.

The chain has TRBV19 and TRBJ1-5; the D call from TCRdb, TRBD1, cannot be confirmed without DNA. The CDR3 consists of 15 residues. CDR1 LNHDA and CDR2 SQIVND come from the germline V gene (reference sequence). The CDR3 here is CASSSIQGSIGFRDF.

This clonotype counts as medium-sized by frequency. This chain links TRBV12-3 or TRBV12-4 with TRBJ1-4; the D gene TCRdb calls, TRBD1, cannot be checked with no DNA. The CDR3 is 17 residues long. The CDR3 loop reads CASSLGTGRPSNEKLFF.